This T cell receptor beta chain was recorded in a study of technical replicates of blood from several donors. Generated by immunoSEQ multiplex PCR, the TCRdb table keeps only in-frame clones and is missing some. This table has some 60,000 clones, around 87% appearing once. The clonotype comes from a human donor in good health. Some clones in this sample may be carry-over from other donors' samples. What was sequenced was PBMCs.

CDR3 amino acids: CASSLDTGSYEQYF. The CDR3 DNA reads TGTGCCAGCAGCTTAGATACCGGTTCCTACGAGCAGTACTTC. The J gene is TRBJ2-7, the V gene TRBV11-2, with D hard to call. In germline, CDR1 is SGHAT, CDR2 FQNNGV. Trimming shortened V by 0 bases and J by 1 base, and 7 bases separated the two germline ends. CDR3 size: 14 residues.